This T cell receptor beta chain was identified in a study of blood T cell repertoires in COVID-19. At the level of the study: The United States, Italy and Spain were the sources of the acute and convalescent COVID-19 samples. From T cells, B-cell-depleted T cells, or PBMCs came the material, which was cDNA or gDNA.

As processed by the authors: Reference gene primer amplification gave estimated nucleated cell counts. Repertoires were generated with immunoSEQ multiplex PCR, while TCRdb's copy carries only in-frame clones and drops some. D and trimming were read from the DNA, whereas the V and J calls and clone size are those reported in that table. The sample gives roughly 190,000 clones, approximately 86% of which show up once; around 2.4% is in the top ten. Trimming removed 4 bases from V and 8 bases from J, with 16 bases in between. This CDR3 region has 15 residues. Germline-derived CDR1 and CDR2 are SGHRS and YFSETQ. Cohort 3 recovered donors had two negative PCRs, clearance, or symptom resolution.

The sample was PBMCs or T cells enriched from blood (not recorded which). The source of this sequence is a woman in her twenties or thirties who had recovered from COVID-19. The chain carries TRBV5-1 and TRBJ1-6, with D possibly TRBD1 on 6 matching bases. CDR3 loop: CASSDRTGTDSPLHF. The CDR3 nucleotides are TGCGCCAGCAGCGATAGAACAGGGACGGATTCACCCCTCCACTTT.